Below are 15 T cell receptor beta chains sequenced from a single sample in a study of early T cells in non-severe SARS-CoV-2 infection. Each CDR3 protein is one row after TCRdb ran MiXCR on the 5' RACE reads. This table holds 68,000 or so distinct CDR3 sequences, roughly a tenth found once. The material sequenced was whole blood. These receptors originate from an adult who was a healthcare worker with PCR-confirmed SARS-CoV-2 infection or an uninfected control (not recorded which).

This clonotype was counted at least ten times. The CDR3 sequence is CASSGAQGYEQYF. CDR3 coding DNA: TGTGCCAGCAGCGGGGCCCAGGGTTACGAGCAGTACTTC. The J gene is TRBJ2-7, the V gene TRBV9; tentative D call: TRBD1 (5 bases). V lost 3 bases and J lost 4, with 11 bases in between. Per germline, CDR1 SGDLS and CDR2 YYNGEE. The CDR3 covers 13 residues.

The CDR3 nucleotides are TGTGCCAGCAGGGACCCTAGCAGCGAGCAGTACTTC. Translated, it gives CASRDPSSEQYF. The rearrangement joins TRBV28 to TRBJ2-7; possible D gene TRBD2, 5 bases. Germline CDR1 reads MDHEN; CDR2 reads SYDVKM. V lost 6 bases, J lost 6 bases, and 12 bases lay in between. The CDR3 is 12 residues long.

This clonotype was observed at least ten times. The chain carries TRBV5-4 and TRBJ1-6; D unresolved. The germline V and J ends were trimmed by 4 bases and 10 bases, with 9 bases remaining between them. In germline, CDR1 is SGHNT, CDR2 YYREEE (reference sequence). CDR3 size: 12 residues. The DNA of the CDR3 is TGTGCCAGCAGCATTATGGGCTCACCCCTCCACTTT. Translating gives CASSIMGSPLHF.

Only a few counts were recorded for this clonotype. The gene calls are TRBV5-6 and TRBJ2-5; 10 nucleotides line up with TRBD1. With 4 bases clipped from V and 5 bases from J, the junction kept 2 bases outside the gene matches. CDR3 length: 13 amino acids. Germline V CDR1 and CDR2: SGHDT, YYEEEE. This chain's CDR3 is CASSGTGAETQYF. As DNA, the CDR3 is TGTGCCAGCAGCGGGACAGGGGCTGAGACCCAGTACTTC.

This clonotype was found many times. The chain employs TRBV5-1 and TRBJ2-7; D gene ambiguous. Trimming removed 1 base at V and 2 bases at J, with 4 bases between. The CDR3 consists of 12 residues. Germline V gives CDR1 SGHRS, CDR2 YFSETQ. The DNA of the CDR3 is TGCGCCAGCAGCTTGTCTACCTACGAGCAGTACTTC. Its protein is CASSLSTYEQYF.

Many counts were recorded for this clonotype. The chain uses TRBV10-3 and TRBJ2-3, with TRBD2 matching 11 bases. V was clipped by 0 bases and J by 6 bases; unmatched bases: 8. CDR3 length: 17 amino acids. The germline CDR1 and CDR2 sequences are ENHRY and SYGVKD. The CDR3 is CAISESYLAGGRDTQYF. DNA of the CDR3: TGTGCCATCAGTGAGTCTTATCTAGCGGGAGGACGGGATACGCAGTATTTT.

This clonotype was seen many times. The chain carries TRBV3-1 and TRBJ1-1; D is perhaps TRBD1 (5 bases). This CDR3 has 15 amino acids. CDR1 and CDR2 from the germline V gene are LGHDT and YNNKEL (reference sequence). V lost 4 bases and J lost 4, with 16 bases in between. The CDR3 DNA is TGTGCCAGCAGCCCCCACAGGACGGAGGGCACTGAAGCTTTCTTT. Its protein is CASSPHRTEGTEAFF.

This chain uses TRBV5-1 with TRBJ2-1, with no clear D. Trimming took 0 bases from V and 9 from J, leaving 10 bases between them. The germline V gene has CDR1 SGHRS and CDR2 YFSETQ. The CDR3 length is 13 residues. The CDR3 loop is CASSLDPGIEQFF. The CDR3 DNA follows: TGCGCCAGCAGCTTGGATCCGGGTATTGAGCAGTTCTTC.

This clonotype was seen only a few times. The chain uses TRBV4-1 and TRBJ1-2, with 7 bases that match TRBD1. Germline V gives CDR1 MGHRA, CDR2 YSYEKL. J lost 6 bases, V lost 5 bases, and 6 bases had no gene match. This CDR3 has 13 amino acids. CDR3 sequence (DNA): TGCGCCAGCAGCTCTGACAGGGTCGATGGCTACACCTTC. Translation gives CASSSDRVDGYTF.

The CDR3 DNA reads TGTGCCAGCAGTTCTACCGGTGTCCGCTGGTTCGACGAGCAGTACTTC. This codes for CASSSTGVRWFDEQYF. This chain links TRBV28 with TRBJ2-7, with D unclear. CDR1 is MDHEN, CDR2 SYDVKM, per germline. The CDR3 extends over 16 amino acids. V dropped 4 bases and J dropped 5 bases, with 21 bases sitting between them. Filled out from reference TRBV28 and TRBJ2-7, the complete variable domain reads DVKVTQSSRYLVKRTGEKVFLECVQDMDHENMFWYRQDPGLGLRLIYFSYDVKMKEKGDIPEGYSVSREKKERFSLILESASTNQTSMYLCASSSTGVRWFDEQYFGPGTRLTVT.

This clonotype was seen a handful of times. V gene TRBV2 combines with J gene TRBJ2-7, with 7 positions matching TRBD2. Trimming took 8 bases from V and 5 from J; bases not matched to a gene: 6. Germline CDR1 and CDR2: SNHLY and FYNNEI. The CDR3 sequence is 12 residues long. The CDR3 sequence is CASRGLVHEQYF. The CDR3 DNA follows: TGTGCCAGCCGCGGACTAGTCCACGAGCAGTACTTC.

This clonotype was observed a handful of times. The gene calls are TRBV5-1 and TRBJ2-7; the D is unclear. This CDR3 has 16 amino acids. Germline V gene lookup returns CDR1 SGHRS and CDR2 YFSETQ. V lost 4 bases and J 5 bases, leaving 22 bases between the germline ends. The CDR3, as DNA: TGCGCCAGCAGCCCTGCCCTAGGAAGCCCTGGACACGAGCAGTACTTC. Protein: CASSPALGSPGHEQYF.

The chain carries TRBV15 and TRBJ1-5; weak D call: TRBD1 (5 bases). V was clipped by 1 base and J by 5 bases, with 6 bases between them. In germline, CDR1 is LNHNV, CDR2 YYDKDF (reference sequence). The CDR3 totals 13 residues. The CDR3 sequence: CATSRGGDQPQHF. CDR3 nucleotides: TGTGCCACCAGCAGAGGAGGGGATCAGCCCCAGCATTTT. Complete variable domain (other parts from reference TRBV15 and TRBJ1-5): DAMVIQNPRYQVTQFGKPVTLSCSQTLNHNVMYWYQQKSSQAPKLLFHYYDKDFNNEADTPDNFQSRRPNTSFCFLDIRSPGLGDTAMYLCATSRGGDQPQHFGDGTRLSIL.

This clonotype has just a few counts. This chain joins TRBV9 and TRBJ2-1, with TRBD2 identical over 14 bases. Germline assignment: CDR1 SGDLS and CDR2 YYNGEE. This CDR3 is 15 amino acids long. V dropped 4 bases and J dropped 9; count of bases not matched to a gene: 6. The CDR3 loop reads CASSPPTSGRGEQFF. For the CDR3, the DNA is TGTGCCAGCAGCCCCCCGACTAGCGGGAGGGGTGAGCAGTTCTTC.

The sample holds many counts of this clonotype. The chain employs TRBV7-3 and TRBJ2-3, with D unresolved. The CDR3 runs to 14 residues. V was clipped by 4 bases and J by 6 bases, with 14 bases between them. Germline V gene data show CDR1 as SGHTA and CDR2 as FQGTGA. Here the CDR3 reads CASSSTSAGDTQYF. CDR3 bases: TGTGCCAGCAGCTCAACGTCGGCCGGGGATACGCAGTATTTT.